The 13 T cell receptor beta chains presented below share a single source sample, sequenced in a study of identical twins. MiXCR, run by TCRdb on the 5' RACE reads, gives a single entry per CDR3 protein. The table shows 510,000 or so distinct CDR3 sequences, with around 15% occurring only once. These records were also assigned to another study, of yellow fever vaccine responses in identical twins.

Sequencing was done on a sample of CD4+ T cells sorted from blood. The receptors shown here come from a woman aged 18-29 years in good health.

The chain joins TRBV20-1 to TRBJ2-7; a possible D gene is TRBD2 (5 bases). V gave up 3 bases and J gave up 6 bases, with 9 bases separating them. Germline loops: CDR1 DFQATT, CDR2 SNEGSKA (reference sequence). This CDR3 comprises 11 residues. CDR3 sequence: CSASEGREQYV. For the CDR3, the DNA is TGCAGTGCTAGCGAGGGCCGCGAGCAGTACGTC.

CDR3 in amino acids: CASTISGGLTDTQYF. The CDR3 region has the DNA TGCGCCAGCACCATCTCTGGGGGACTCACAGATACGCAGTATTTT. The rearrangement uses TRBV5-1 and TRBJ2-3; D is perhaps TRBD2 (6 bases). The CDR3 is 15 residues long. Trimming cost V 6 bases and J 2 bases, with 16 bases left between them. In germline, CDR1 is SGHRS, CDR2 YFSETQ.

In its sample, this clonotype was seen a few times. The rearrangement links TRBV29-1 to TRBJ2-7, with D maybe TRBD2 (6 bases). CDR1 and CDR2 (germline): SQVTM, ANQGSEA. Trimming took off 0 bases at V and 7 bases at J, with 22 bases between the two ends. The CDR3 runs to 16 residues. The CDR3 DNA sequence: TGCAGCGTTGAAGATGCCCCCGGGGGACCCGTGGGAGAGCAGTACTTC. This codes for CSVEDAPGGPVGEQYF.

The V call is TRBV10-3, the J call TRBJ2-3; D tentatively fits TRBD1 or TRBD2 (5 bases each). CDR1 and CDR2 (germline): ENHRY, SYGVKD. Trimming pared 8 bases from V and 0 bases from J, leaving 9 bases between. The CDR3 runs to 13 residues. In DNA, the CDR3 is TGTGCCATCGGGGCGGGTAGCACAGATACGCAGTATTTT. As protein: CAIGAGSTDTQYF.

The chain is built from TRBV7-6 and TRBJ2-2, with TRBD2 matching 7 bases. V was clipped by 3 bases and J by 5 bases; unmatched bases: 3. The CDR3 covers 14 residues. Germline CDR1 reads SGHVS; CDR2 reads FNYEAQ. Written as DNA, the CDR3 is TGTGCCAGCAGCTTTACAGCGGGAACCGGGGAGCTGTTTTTT. Its translation is CASSFTAGTGELFF.

In its sample, this clonotype was seen many times. J is TRBJ2-7 and V is TRBV27; 11 bases fit TRBD2. This CDR3 spans 18 amino acids. Germline values: CDR1 MNHEY, CDR2 SMNVEV (reference sequence). V lost 0 bases to trimming and J lost 2 bases; unmatched junction nucleotides: 9. The CDR3 sequence: CASSLSSPLAGATYEQYF. CDR3 bases: TGTGCCAGCAGTTTATCTTCCCCACTAGCGGGAGCTACCTACGAGCAGTACTTC.

This clonotype came up many times. V gene TRBV27 combines with J gene TRBJ2-7, with D uncertain. V lost 6 bases and J 1 base, leaving 13 bases between the germline ends. Germline values: CDR1 MNHEY, CDR2 SMNVEV (reference sequence). CDR3 length: 14 residues. Written as DNA, the CDR3 is TGTGCCAGCAGCCGTACTCACATATCCTACGAGCAGTACTTC. Translated, it gives CASSRTHISYEQYF.

This clonotype was seen a handful of times. The chain is built from TRBV10-3 and TRBJ2-5, with TRBD2 matching 10 bases. Germline trimming cut 10 bases from V and 5 bases from J; bases unmatched to any gene: 19. Germline V lookup: CDR1 ENHRY, CDR2 SYGVKD. This CDR3 spans 17 amino acids. The CDR3: CATALGLAVDDRETQYF. CDR3 coding DNA: TGTGCCACCGCCTTAGGACTAGCGGTTGATGATCGGGAGACCCAGTACTTC.

The V gene is TRBV27, the J gene TRBJ2-1, with 8 bases matching TRBD2. V lost 5 bases and J lost 10; bases outside the gene matches: 13. CDR3 size: 15 residues. Germline V gene lookup returns CDR1 MNHEY and CDR2 SMNVEV (reference sequence). The CDR3 DNA is TGTGCCAGCAGTCAGTCGGTAGCGGGGATTCGGGAGCAGTTCTTC. Translated, it gives CASSQSVAGIREQFF.

This chain's CDR3 is CSARRPSGPYEQYF. The CDR3 nucleotides read TGCAGTGCCCGAAGACCTAGCGGGCCCTACGAGCAGTACTTC. The chain joins TRBV20-1 to TRBJ2-7; 8 nucleotides line up with TRBD2. Per germline, CDR1 DFQATT and CDR2 SNEGSKA (reference sequence). The CDR3 totals 14 residues. The V segment lost 6 bases and the J segment 2 bases; nucleotides outside the gene matches: 9.

This clonotype has a handful of counts. The chain joins TRBV14 to TRBJ1-2; D is unresolved. The ends were cut back, 2 bases at V and 6 bases at J, with 13 bases in the middle. The CDR3 length is 14 residues. Germline loops: CDR1 SGHDN, CDR2 FVKESK. CDR3: CASSQNSMGNGYTF. CDR3 DNA sequence: TGTGCCAGCAGCCAAAATTCAATGGGCAATGGCTACACCTTC.

The chain has TRBV20-1 and TRBJ1-4; D is perhaps TRBD1 (5 bases). Germline V gives CDR1 DFQATT, CDR2 SNEGSKA (reference sequence). The V and J ends lost 3 bases and 5 bases respectively, with 13 bases between them. This CDR3 has 14 amino acids. CDR3 region: CSASRGRSNEKLFF. CDR3 nucleotides: TGCAGTGCTAGTAGGGGACGGTCAAATGAAAAACTGTTTTTT.

The count of this clonotype is one. The J gene is TRBJ1-5, the V gene TRBV28; 8 bases agree with TRBD1. V was pared by 5 bases and J by 1 base, with 10 bases of the junction left unmatched. Germline V lookup: CDR1 MDHEN, CDR2 SYDVKM. CDR3 length: 17 amino acids. The CDR3, as DNA: TGTGCCAGCAGTCCTCCGAGGACAGGGACGAGCAATCAGCCCCAGCATTTT. Encoded protein: CASSPPRTGTSNQPQHF.